These T cell receptor beta chains were read from a single sample in a study of blood T cell repertoires in COVID-19. The table came from immunoSEQ multiplex PCR; TCRdb's copy has only in-frame clones and leaves some out. The top ten clones hold about 10% of a sample with roughly 160,000 clones, 82% of them seen once. The source material was peripheral blood. The origin of the receptors is a woman of 80 years or more with active or convalescent COVID-19. Both conserved end residues are trimmed from each CDR3. The order of the fields is V gene, J gene, D gene, CDR3 length, CDR3 protein. A D gene is named only where the DNA matches it firmly.

V gene: TRBV5-1; J gene: TRBJ2-5; D gene: TRBD1; CDR3 length: 13; CDR3 protein: ASSTARTGAETQY
V gene: TRBV28; J gene: TRBJ1-1; D gene: TRBD1; CDR3 length: 12; CDR3 protein: ASSSTGGRTEAF
V gene: TRBV7-9; J gene: TRBJ2-7; D gene: .; CDR3 length: 12; CDR3 protein: ASTPGSGPYEQY
V gene: TRBV19; J gene: TRBJ2-5; D gene: .; CDR3 length: 13; CDR3 protein: ASSPWMTVQETQY
V gene: TRBV6-5; J gene: TRBJ1-2; D gene: TRBD1; CDR3 length: 11; CDR3 protein: ASTTDRGLGYT
V gene: TRBV3-1/TRBV3-2; J gene: TRBJ1-1; D gene: .; CDR3 length: 9; CDR3 protein: ASSLGVEAF
V gene: TRBV3-1/TRBV3-2; J gene: TRBJ1-2; D gene: .; CDR3 length: 12; CDR3 protein: ASSQGGKRYGYT
V gene: TRBV18; J gene: TRBJ2-7; D gene: .; CDR3 length: 11; CDR3 protein: ASSPPSRDEQY
V gene: TRBV11-3; J gene: TRBJ2-1; D gene: TRBD2; CDR3 length: 13; CDR3 protein: ASSLSGDSYNEQF
V gene: TRBV5-5; J gene: TRBJ2-5; D gene: TRBD2; CDR3 length: 14; CDR3 protein: ASSLGGGNLGETQY
V gene: TRBV11-2; J gene: TRBJ2-7; D gene: .; CDR3 length: 14; CDR3 protein: ASSLRSEGLTYEQY
V gene: TRBV9; J gene: TRBJ2-5; D gene: .; CDR3 length: 12; CDR3 protein: ASSLGSTQETQY
V gene: TRBV11-2; J gene: TRBJ2-2; D gene: TRBD1; CDR3 length: 14; CDR3 protein: ASRERGQGGTGELF
V gene: TRBV11-2; J gene: TRBJ2-1; D gene: TRBD2; CDR3 length: 13; CDR3 protein: ASSLRLAAYNEQF
V gene: TRBV28; J gene: TRBJ2-7; D gene: TRBD1; CDR3 length: 13; CDR3 protein: ASITSGTGIYEQY
V gene: TRBV28; J gene: TRBJ2-3; D gene: TRBD2; CDR3 length: 13; CDR3 protein: ASSLTSDSTDTQY
V gene: TRBV5-1; J gene: TRBJ1-1; D gene: .; CDR3 length: 11; CDR3 protein: ASTEQGSTAAF
V gene: TRBV5-1; J gene: TRBJ2-7; D gene: TRBD2; CDR3 length: 10; CDR3 protein: ASSQGLDRQY
V gene: TRBV28; J gene: TRBJ1-1; D gene: .; CDR3 length: 11; CDR3 protein: ASRQQGGTEAF
V gene: TRBV11-2; J gene: TRBJ2-7; D gene: TRBD2; CDR3 length: 12; CDR3 protein: ASRLAGGIYEQY
V gene: TRBV19; J gene: TRBJ2-4; D gene: TRBD2; CDR3 length: 14; CDR3 protein: ASSGGGAGGKNIQY
V gene: TRBV7-3; J gene: TRBJ1-2; D gene: .; CDR3 length: 12; CDR3 protein: ASSLQGSYYGYT
V gene: TRBV2; J gene: TRBJ2-7; D gene: TRBD2; CDR3 length: 13; CDR3 protein: ASSDTSGSRGEQY
V gene: TRBV4-1; J gene: TRBJ2-1; D gene: TRBD2; CDR3 length: 13; CDR3 protein: ASSQVGTSGNEQF
V gene: TRBV6-6; J gene: TRBJ2-5; D gene: TRBD1; CDR3 length: 14; CDR3 protein: ASSYSGQGYQETQY
V gene: TRBV29-1; J gene: TRBJ1-5; D gene: TRBD1; CDR3 length: 12; CDR3 protein: SVAPGDRGGPQH
V gene: TRBV3-1/TRBV3-2; J gene: TRBJ1-2; D gene: .; CDR3 length: 14; CDR3 protein: ASSQDIEAGDSGYT
V gene: TRBV27; J gene: TRBJ1-2; D gene: .; CDR3 length: 12; CDR3 protein: ASSFSAGHYGYT
V gene: TRBV5-1; J gene: TRBJ2-6; D gene: TRBD1; CDR3 length: 15; CDR3 protein: ASSLRTGVGGANVLT
V gene: TRBV6-5; J gene: TRBJ1-5; D gene: TRBD1; CDR3 length: 13; CDR3 protein: ASSSTGAGNQPQH
V gene: TRBV7-9; J gene: TRBJ2-7; D gene: .; CDR3 length: 12; CDR3 protein: ASSPMEGKREQY
V gene: TRBV19; J gene: TRBJ1-1; D gene: TRBD1; CDR3 length: 14; CDR3 protein: ASIRGWDRKNTEAF